The 17 T cell receptor beta chains listed next were all sequenced from one sample in a study of cytomegalovirus exposure and HLA in healthy donors. The PCR made use of 60 Vbeta and 13 Jbeta primers. TCRdb keeps only in-frame clones here, not all; method: immunoSEQ multiplex PCR. The repertoire has around 150,000 clones, roughly four fifths of them found once; the top ten carry less than 10%. The specimen was PBMCs. These receptors came from a woman aged 50 to 60 in good health and CMV-seropositive.

The J gene is TRBJ1-5, the V gene TRBV5-1; weak D call: TRBD1 (5 bases). The V gene lost 0 bases and the J gene lost 1 base, with 8 bases spanning the gap. Germline CDR1 reads SGHRS; CDR2 reads YFSETQ. The CDR3 sequence is 15 residues long. The CDR3 DNA follows: TGCGCCAGCAGCTTGGGGGACTGGAGCAATCAGCCCCAGCATTTT. It translates to CASSLGDWSNQPQHF.

This rearrangement joins TRBV19 to TRBJ2-7, with D tentatively TRBD1 (6 bases). The germline V gene encodes CDR1 LNHDA and CDR2 SQIVND (reference sequence). V was trimmed by 3 bases and J by 2 bases, leaving 11 bases between them. This CDR3 is built from 14 residues. The CDR3 DNA follows: TGTGCCAGTAGTATCTCAGGGGCCCCCTACGAGCAGTACTTC. This gives the protein CASSISGAPYEQYF.

This clone was detected only once. V and J are TRBV11-2 and TRBJ2-1, with a possible D match to TRBD2 (6 bases). CDR3 length: 16 amino acids. Per germline, CDR1 SGHAT and CDR2 FQNNGV. Between the trimmed V and J ends, which lost 3 bases and 0 bases, there was a span of 12 bases. CDR3 bases: TGTGCCAGCAGCTTTGGAGGGCTTAGCTCCTACAATGAGCAGTTCTTC. Its translation: CASSFGGLSSYNEQFF.

This rearrangement joins TRBV6-4 to TRBJ1-1; 9 bases are shared with TRBD1. The CDR3 runs 21 residues. The V and J ends lost 2 bases and 1 base, in that order; junction bases with no gene match: 20. Germline lookup yields CDR1 MRHNA and CDR2 SNTAGT. CDR3 sequence: CASSDGRDRAKLVVGNTEAFF. In DNA, the CDR3 is TGTGCCAGCAGTGACGGTCGGGACAGGGCGAAATTGGTCGTCGGGAACACTGAAGCTTTCTTT.

The V call is TRBV2, the J call TRBJ2-7; D call uncertain. The length of the CDR3 is 10 residues. The germline V and J ends were trimmed by 5 bases and 3 bases, with 2 bases remaining between them. Germline CDR1 and CDR2: SNHLY and FYNNEI. The CDR3 loop is CASSRYEQYF. The CDR3, as DNA: TGTGCCAGCAGTCGCTACGAGCAGTACTTC.

The CDR3 DNA is TGTGCCAGCAGGGCGAGGGACAGGGTGGAATATGGCTACACCTTC. It is translated as CASRARDRVEYGYTF. V usage is TRBV2 and J usage is TRBJ1-2, with 9 bases aligning to TRBD1. V was pared by 6 bases and J by 5 bases, with 10 bases of the junction left unmatched. Germline V lookup: CDR1 SNHLY, CDR2 FYNNEI. The CDR3 consists of 15 residues.

The rearrangement links TRBV30 to TRBJ2-7; 10 bases are a match to TRBD2. V was pared by 2 bases and J by 2 bases, with 0 bases of the junction left unmatched. The CDR3 spans 13 residues. Germline values: CDR1 GTSNPN, CDR2 SVGIG (reference sequence). The CDR3 spells CAWSTSGAYEQYF. The CDR3 region has the DNA TGTGCCTGGAGTACTAGCGGGGCCTACGAGCAGTACTTC.

The rearrangement links TRBV4-3 to TRBJ1-1; TRBD1 matches at 7 bases. The V gene's germline CDR1 is LGHNA and CDR2 YSLEER. The CDR3 extends over 15 amino acids. The V segment lost 0 bases and the J segment 2 bases; nucleotides outside the gene matches: 3. Written as DNA, the CDR3 is TGCGCCAGCAGCCAAGATTACAGGGGTAACACTGAAGCTTTCTTT. It codes for CASSQDYRGNTEAFF.

The V call is TRBV5-6, the J call TRBJ1-2, with 8 nucleotides matching TRBD1. The CDR3 extends over 14 amino acids. Germline values: CDR1 SGHDT, CDR2 YYEEEE. V lost 0 bases to trimming and J lost 8 bases; unmatched junction nucleotides: 6. This chain's CDR3 is CASSLVQGARGYTF. CDR3 nucleotide sequence: TGTGCCAGCAGCTTGGTCCAGGGGGCAAGAGGCTACACCTTC.

V gene TRBV4-1 combines with J gene TRBJ1-2, with D perhaps TRBD1 (5 bases). Trimming pared 1 base from V and 8 bases from J, leaving 14 bases between. The CDR3 extends over 14 amino acids. Germline V CDR1 and CDR2: MGHRA, YSYEKL. This chain's CDR3 is CASSQVRGPGGYTF. The CDR3 DNA is TGCGCCAGCAGCCAAGTAAGGGGCCCCGGCGGCTACACCTTC.

This clone has a single count. The CDR3 region has the DNA TGTGCCATCAGTGAGTCGAGGGCTAGCGGTAGCACAGATACGCAGTATTTT. Its protein product is CAISESRASGSTDTQYF. The rearrangement links TRBV10-3 to TRBJ2-3, with 7 bases identical to TRBD2. The CDR3 has 17 amino acids. With V trimmed by 0 bases and J by 0 bases, 6 bases remained unmatched. The germline V gene has CDR1 ENHRY and CDR2 SYGVKD.

In its sample, this clone was seen a few times. The rearrangement links TRBV5-1 to TRBJ2-7; possible D gene TRBD1, 6 bases. Per germline, CDR1 SGHRS and CDR2 YFSETQ. The CDR3 runs 15 residues. The V and J ends lost 2 bases and 3 bases respectively, with 15 bases between them. The CDR3 coding sequence is TGCGCCAGCAGCTTTGACAGGCCCACCCTCTACGAGCAGTACTTC. The encoded protein is CASSFDRPTLYEQYF.

J is TRBJ2-4 and V is TRBV6-6, with 7 nucleotides matching TRBD1. The CDR3 extends over 13 amino acids. In germline, CDR1 is MNHNY, CDR2 SVGAGI (reference sequence). Losses at the gene ends were 2 bases for V and 5 bases for J; bases not matched to a gene: 0. Written as DNA, the CDR3 is TGTGCCAGCAGTTACGACAGGGAAAACATTCAGTACTTC. Translated, it gives CASSYDRENIQYF.

In its sample, this clone was seen a few times. The chain is built from TRBV30 and TRBJ2-2; D is possibly TRBD2 (6 bases). The V and J ends lost 3 bases and 0 bases respectively, with 11 bases between them. Per the germline V gene, CDR1 is GTSNPN and CDR2 is SVGIG (reference sequence). This CDR3 has 15 residues. In DNA form, the CDR3 reads TGTGCCTGGAGGGTAGCGGCCGCGAACACCGGGGAGCTGTTTTTT. It yields the protein CAWRVAAANTGELFF.

V is TRBV9 and J is TRBJ2-5; 9 bases line up with TRBD2. CDR3 length: 14 amino acids. Germline loops: CDR1 SGDLS, CDR2 YYNGEE. J was trimmed by 9 bases and V by 3 bases; bases with no gene match: 9. Written as DNA, the CDR3 is TGTGCCAGCAGCGCCGGGACTAGCCTGCCGGCCCAGTACTTC. Its protein is CASSAGTSLPAQYF.

The chain is built from TRBV10-3 and TRBJ2-3; 8 bases are a match to TRBD2. After removal of 6 bases from V and 9 bases from J, the junction contained 8 bases not matched to a gene. Germline CDR1 is ENHRY and CDR2 is SYGVKD. The CDR3 runs to 13 residues. This CDR3 reads CAISLPGGNTQYF. The CDR3 DNA reads as TGTGCCATCAGCCTCCCGGGGGGGAACACGCAGTATTTT.

J is TRBJ2-7 and V is TRBV7-6; 10 positions match TRBD1. Germline loops: CDR1 SGHVS, CDR2 FNYEAQ. V gave up 1 base and J gave up 4 bases; unmatched junction bases: 4. This CDR3 has 15 residues. The CDR3 DNA reads TGTGCCAGCAGCTTAGATGGGACAGGGGATTACGAGCAGTACTTC. This translates into CASSLDGTGDYEQYF. Using reference TRBV7-6 and TRBJ2-7 for the parts outside the CDR3, the full variable domain is GAGVSQSPRYKVTKRGQDVALRCDPISGHVSLYWYRQALGQGPEFLTYFNYEAQQDKSGLPNDRFSAERPEGSISTLTIQRTEQRDSAMYRCASSLDGTGDYEQYFGPGTRLTVT.